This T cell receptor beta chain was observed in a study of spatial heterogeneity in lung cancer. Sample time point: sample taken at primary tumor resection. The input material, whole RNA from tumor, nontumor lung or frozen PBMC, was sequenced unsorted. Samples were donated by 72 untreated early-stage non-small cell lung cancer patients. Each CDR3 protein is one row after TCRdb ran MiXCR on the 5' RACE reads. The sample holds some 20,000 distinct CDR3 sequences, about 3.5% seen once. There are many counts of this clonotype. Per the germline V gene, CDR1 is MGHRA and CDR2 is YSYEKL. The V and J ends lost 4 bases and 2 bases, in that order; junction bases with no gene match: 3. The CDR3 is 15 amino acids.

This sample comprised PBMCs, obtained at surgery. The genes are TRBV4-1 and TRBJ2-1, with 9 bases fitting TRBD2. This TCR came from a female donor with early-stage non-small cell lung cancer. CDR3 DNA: TGCGCCAGCAGCCTCAGGACTAGCGCCTACAATGAGCAGTTCTTC. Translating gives CASSLRTSAYNEQFF.